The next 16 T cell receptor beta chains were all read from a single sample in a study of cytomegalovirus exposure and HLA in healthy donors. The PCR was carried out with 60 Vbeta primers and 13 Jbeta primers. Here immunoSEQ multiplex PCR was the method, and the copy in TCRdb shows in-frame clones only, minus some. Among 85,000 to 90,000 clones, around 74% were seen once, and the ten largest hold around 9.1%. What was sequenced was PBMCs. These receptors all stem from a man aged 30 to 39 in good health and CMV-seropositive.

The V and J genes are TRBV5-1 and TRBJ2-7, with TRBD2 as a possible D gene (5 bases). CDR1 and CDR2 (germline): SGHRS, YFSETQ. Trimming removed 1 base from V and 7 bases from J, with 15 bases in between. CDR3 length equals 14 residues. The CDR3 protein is CASSLSNPPGEQYF. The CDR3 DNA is TGCGCCAGCAGCTTGTCAAACCCTCCGGGGGAGCAGTACTTC.

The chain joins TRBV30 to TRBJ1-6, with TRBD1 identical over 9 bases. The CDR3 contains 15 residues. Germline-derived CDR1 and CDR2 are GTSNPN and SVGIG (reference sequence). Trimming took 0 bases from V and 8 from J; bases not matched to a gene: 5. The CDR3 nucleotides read TGTGCCTGGAGTGTGTCGGACAGGGGTGATTCACCCCTCCACTTT. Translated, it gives CAWSVSDRGDSPLHF.

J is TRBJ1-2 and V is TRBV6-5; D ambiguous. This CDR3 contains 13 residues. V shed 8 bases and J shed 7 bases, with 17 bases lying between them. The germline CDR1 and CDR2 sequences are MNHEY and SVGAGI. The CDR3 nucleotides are TGTGCCAGCGGATGGTTTAACAGCTGTGGCTACACCTTC. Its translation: CASGWFNSCGYTF.

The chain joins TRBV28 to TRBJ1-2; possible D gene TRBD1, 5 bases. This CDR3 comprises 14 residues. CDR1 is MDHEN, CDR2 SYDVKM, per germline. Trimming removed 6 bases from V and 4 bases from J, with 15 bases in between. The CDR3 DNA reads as TGTGCCAGCAGACCTCCCGGGGGGACCTATGGCTACACCTTC. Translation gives CASRPPGGTYGYTF.

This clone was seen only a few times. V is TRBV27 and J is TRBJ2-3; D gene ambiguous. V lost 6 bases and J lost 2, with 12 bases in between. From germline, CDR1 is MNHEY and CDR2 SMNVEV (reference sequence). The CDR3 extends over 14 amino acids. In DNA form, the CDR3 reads TGTGCCAGCAGCGTAATGGGCCCCACAGATACGCAGTATTTT. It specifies CASSVMGPTDTQYF.

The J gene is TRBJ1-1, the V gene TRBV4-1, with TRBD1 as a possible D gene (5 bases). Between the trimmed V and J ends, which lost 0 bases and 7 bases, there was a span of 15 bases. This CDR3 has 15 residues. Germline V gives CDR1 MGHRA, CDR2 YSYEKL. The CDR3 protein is CASSQEAGGPLEAFF. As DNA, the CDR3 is TGCGCCAGCAGCCAAGAGGCCGGGGGACCGCTTGAAGCTTTCTTT.

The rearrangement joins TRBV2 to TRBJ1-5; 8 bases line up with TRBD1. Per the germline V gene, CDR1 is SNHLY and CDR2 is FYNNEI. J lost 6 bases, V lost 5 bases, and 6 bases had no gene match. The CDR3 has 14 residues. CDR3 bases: TGTGCCAGCAGTTACGGACAGGGAGGTCAGCCCCAGCATTTT. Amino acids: CASSYGQGGQPQHF. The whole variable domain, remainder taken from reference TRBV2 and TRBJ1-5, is EPEVTQTPSHQVTQMGQEVILRCVPISNHLYFYWYRQILGQKVEFLVSFYNNEISEKSEIFDDQFSVERPDGSNFTLKIRSTKLEDSAMYFCASSYGQGGQPQHFGDGTRLSIL.

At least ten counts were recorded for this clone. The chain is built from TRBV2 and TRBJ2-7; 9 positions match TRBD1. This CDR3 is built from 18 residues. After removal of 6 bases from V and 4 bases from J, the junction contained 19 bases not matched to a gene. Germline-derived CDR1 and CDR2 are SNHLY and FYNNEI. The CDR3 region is CASRLKAGQGGIGYEQYF. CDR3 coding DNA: TGTGCCAGCAGGTTAAAAGCGGGACAGGGAGGGATTGGTTACGAGCAGTACTTC.

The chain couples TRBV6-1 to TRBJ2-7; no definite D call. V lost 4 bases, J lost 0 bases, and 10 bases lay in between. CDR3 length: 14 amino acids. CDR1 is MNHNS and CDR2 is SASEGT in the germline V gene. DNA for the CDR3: TGTGCCAGCAGTGTCGGGTTCAGCTCCTACGAGCAGTACTTC. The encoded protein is CASSVGFSSYEQYF.

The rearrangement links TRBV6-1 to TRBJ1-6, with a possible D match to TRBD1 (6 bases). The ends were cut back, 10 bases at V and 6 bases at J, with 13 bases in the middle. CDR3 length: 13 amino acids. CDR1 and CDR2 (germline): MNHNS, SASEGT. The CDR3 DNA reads TGTGCCACCGAAGACAGGCTTAATTCACCCCTCCACTTT. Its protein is CATEDRLNSPLHF.

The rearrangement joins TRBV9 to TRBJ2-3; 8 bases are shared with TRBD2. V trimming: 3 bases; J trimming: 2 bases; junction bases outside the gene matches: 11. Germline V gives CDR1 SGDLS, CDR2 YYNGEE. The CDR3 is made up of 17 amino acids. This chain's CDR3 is CASSGGMGLDSTDTQYF. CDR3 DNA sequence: TGTGCCAGCAGCGGGGGGATGGGACTAGACTCCACAGATACGCAGTATTTT.

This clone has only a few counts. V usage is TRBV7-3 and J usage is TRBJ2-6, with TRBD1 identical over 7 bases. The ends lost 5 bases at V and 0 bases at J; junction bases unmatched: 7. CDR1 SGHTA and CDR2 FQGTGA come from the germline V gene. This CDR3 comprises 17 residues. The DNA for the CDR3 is TGTGCCAGCAGCCCATCCGACAGGGCCTCTGGGGCCAACGTCCTGACTTTC. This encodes CASSPSDRASGANVLTF.

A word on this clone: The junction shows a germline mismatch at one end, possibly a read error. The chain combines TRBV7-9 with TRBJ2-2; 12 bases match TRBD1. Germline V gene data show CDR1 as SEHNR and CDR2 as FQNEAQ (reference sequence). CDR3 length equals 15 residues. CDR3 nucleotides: TGTTCCAGCAGCACGGGACAGGGGGCCGGCGGGGAGCTGTTTTTT. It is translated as CSSSTGQGAGGELFF. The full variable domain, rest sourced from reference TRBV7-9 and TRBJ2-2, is DTGVSQNPRHKITKRGQNVTFRCDPISEHNRLYWYRQTLGQGPEFLTYFQNEAQLEKSRLLSDRFSAERPKGSFSTLEIQRTEQGDSAMYLCSSSTGQGAGGELFFGEGSRLTVL.

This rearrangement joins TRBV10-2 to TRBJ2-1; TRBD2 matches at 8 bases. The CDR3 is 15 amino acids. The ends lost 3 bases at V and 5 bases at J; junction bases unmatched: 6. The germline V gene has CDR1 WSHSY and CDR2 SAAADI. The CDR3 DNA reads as TGCGCCAGCAGTGATTTTTCTAGCGGGCACAATGAGCAGTTCTTC. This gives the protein CASSDFSSGHNEQFF.

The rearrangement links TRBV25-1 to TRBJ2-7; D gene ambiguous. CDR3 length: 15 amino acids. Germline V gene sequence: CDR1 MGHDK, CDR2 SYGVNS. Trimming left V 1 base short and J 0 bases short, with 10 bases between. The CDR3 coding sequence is TGTGCCAGCAGTGAATCCGACACACTCTCCTACGAGCAGTACTTC. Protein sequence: CASSESDTLSYEQYF.

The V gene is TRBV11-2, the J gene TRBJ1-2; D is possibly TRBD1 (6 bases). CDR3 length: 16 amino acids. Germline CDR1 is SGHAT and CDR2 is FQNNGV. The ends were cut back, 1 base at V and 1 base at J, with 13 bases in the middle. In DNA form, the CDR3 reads TGTGCCAGCAGCTTAGGTGGGACACCCCTTAACTATGGCTACACCTTC. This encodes CASSLGGTPLNYGYTF.